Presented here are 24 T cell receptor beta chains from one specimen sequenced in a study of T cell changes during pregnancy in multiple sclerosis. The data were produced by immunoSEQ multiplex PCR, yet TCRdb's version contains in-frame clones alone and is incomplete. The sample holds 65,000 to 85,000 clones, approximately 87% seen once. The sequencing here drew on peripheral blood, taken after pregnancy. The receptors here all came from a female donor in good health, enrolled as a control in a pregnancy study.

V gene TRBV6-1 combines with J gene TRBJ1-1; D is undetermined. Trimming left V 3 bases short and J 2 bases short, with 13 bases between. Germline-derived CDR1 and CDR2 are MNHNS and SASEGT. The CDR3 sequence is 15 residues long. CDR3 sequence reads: CASSDGGYGNTEAFF. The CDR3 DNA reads TGTGCCAGCAGTGACGGTGGTTATGGTAACACTGAAGCTTTCTTT.

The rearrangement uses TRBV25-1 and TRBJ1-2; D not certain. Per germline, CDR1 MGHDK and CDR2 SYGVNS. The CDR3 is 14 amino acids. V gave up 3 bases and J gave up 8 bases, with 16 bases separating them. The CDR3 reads CASSDPLLGEGYTF. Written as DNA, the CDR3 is TGTGCCAGCAGTGATCCGCTTTTGGGAGAGGGCTACACCTTC.

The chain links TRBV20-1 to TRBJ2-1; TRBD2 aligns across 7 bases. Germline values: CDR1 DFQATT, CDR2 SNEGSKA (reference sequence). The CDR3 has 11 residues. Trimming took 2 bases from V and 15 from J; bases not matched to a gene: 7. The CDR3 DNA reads TGCAGTGCTAGAAGGGCGGGAGTTCTGTTCTTC. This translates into CSARRAGVLFF.

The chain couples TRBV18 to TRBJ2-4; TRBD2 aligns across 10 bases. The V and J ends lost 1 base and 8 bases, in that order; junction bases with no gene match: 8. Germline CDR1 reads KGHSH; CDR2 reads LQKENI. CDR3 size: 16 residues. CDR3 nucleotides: TGTGCCAGCTCACCACTAAGCGGGGGGGCGTTGGACATTCAGTACTTC. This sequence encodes CASSPLSGGALDIQYF. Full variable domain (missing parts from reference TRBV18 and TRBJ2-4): NAGVMQNPRHLVRRRGQEARLRCSPMKGHSHVYWYRQLPEEGLKFMVYLQKENIIDESGMPKERFSAEFPKEGPSILRIQQVVRGDSAAYFCASSPLSGGALDIQYFGAGTRLSVL.

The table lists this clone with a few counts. DNA for the CDR3: TGTGCCAGTAGTACGTGGACAGCCCAGTATGGCTACACCTTC. This translates into CASSTWTAQYGYTF. The gene calls are TRBV19 and TRBJ1-2, with D possibly TRBD1 on 6 matching bases. Germline CDR1 LNHDA, CDR2 SQIVND (reference sequence). V lost 4 bases and J 5 bases, leaving 14 bases between the germline ends. The CDR3 is 14 amino acids.

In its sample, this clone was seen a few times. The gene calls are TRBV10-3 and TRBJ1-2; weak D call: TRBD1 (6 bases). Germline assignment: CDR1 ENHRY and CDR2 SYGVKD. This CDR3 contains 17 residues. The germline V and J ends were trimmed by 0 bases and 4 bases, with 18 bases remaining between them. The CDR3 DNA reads TGTGCCATCAGTGAGTCCTCGCAGGAACAGGGCGGCTATGGCTACACCTTC. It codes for CAISESSQEQGGYGYTF.

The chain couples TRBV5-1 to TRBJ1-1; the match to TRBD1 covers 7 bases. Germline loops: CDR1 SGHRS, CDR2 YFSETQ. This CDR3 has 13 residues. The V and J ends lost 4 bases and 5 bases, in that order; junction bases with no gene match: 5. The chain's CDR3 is CASSVDRVTEAFF. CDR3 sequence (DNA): TGCGCCAGCAGCGTTGACAGGGTGACTGAAGCTTTCTTT.

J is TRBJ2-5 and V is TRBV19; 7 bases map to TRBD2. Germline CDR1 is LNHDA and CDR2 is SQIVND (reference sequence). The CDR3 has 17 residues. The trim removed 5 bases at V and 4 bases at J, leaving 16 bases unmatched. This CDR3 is CASSLERGSTLRETQYF. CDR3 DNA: TGTGCCAGTAGTCTTGAGCGGGGATCCACCCTCCGAGAGACCCAGTACTTC.

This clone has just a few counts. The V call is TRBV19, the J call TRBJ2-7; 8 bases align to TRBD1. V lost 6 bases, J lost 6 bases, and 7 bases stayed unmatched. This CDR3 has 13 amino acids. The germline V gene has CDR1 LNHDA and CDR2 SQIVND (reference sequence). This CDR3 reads CASSRDRFSEQYF. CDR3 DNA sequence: TGTGCCAGTAGCCGGGACAGGTTTTCCGAGCAGTACTTC.

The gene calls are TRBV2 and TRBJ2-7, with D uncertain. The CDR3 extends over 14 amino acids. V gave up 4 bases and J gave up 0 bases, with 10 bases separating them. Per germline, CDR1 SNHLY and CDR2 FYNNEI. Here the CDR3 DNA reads TGTGCCAGCAGTGCGGTCGCGAGCTCCTACGAGCAGTACTTC. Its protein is CASSAVASSYEQYF.

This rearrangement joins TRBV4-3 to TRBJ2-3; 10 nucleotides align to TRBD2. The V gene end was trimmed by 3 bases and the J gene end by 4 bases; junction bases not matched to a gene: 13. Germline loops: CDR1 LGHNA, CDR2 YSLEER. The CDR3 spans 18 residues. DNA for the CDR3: TGCGCCAGCAGCCAGGGAGGCCTAAGCGGGGGGGCCCCAGATACGCAGTATTTT. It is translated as CASSQGGLSGGAPDTQYF.

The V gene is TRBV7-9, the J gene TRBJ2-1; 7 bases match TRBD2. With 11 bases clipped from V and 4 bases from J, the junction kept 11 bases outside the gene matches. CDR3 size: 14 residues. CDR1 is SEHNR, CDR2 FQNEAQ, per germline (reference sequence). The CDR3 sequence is CAFPILAAYNEQFF. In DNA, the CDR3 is TGTGCCTTCCCGATCCTAGCGGCTTACAATGAGCAGTTCTTC.

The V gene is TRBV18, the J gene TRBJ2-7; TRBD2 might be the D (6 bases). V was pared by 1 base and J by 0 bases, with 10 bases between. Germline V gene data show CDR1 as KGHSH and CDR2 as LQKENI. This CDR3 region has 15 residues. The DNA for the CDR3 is TGTGCCAGCTCACCACTCTCGCGGGGCTCCTACGAGCAGTACTTC. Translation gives CASSPLSRGSYEQYF.

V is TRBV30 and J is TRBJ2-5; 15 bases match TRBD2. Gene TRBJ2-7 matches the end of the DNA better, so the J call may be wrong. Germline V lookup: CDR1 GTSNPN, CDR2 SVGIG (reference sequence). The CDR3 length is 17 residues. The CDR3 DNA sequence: TGTGCCTGGAGTTCCGGGACTAGCGGGGGGCTCTCCTACGAGCAGTACTTC. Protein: CAWSSGTSGGLSYEQYF.

CDR3 sequence (DNA): TGTGCCAGCTCACCACCGTCAGGGGGCAGCTATGGCTACACCTTC. This codes for CASSPPSGGSYGYTF. The rearrangement uses TRBV18 and TRBJ1-2; 8 bases match TRBD1. Losses at the gene ends were 0 bases for V and 4 bases for J; bases not matched to a gene: 4. Germline CDR1 and CDR2: KGHSH and LQKENI. This CDR3 is built from 15 residues.

The CDR3 sequence is CASSYSASFNQPQHF. DNA of the CDR3: TGTGCCAGCAGTTACTCCGCCAGTTTCAATCAGCCCCAGCATTTT. The chain joins TRBV6-6 to TRBJ1-5, with D unclear. This CDR3 is built from 15 residues. V lost 0 bases, J lost 3 bases, and 9 bases lay in between. The germline V gene has CDR1 MNHNY and CDR2 SVGAGI (reference sequence).

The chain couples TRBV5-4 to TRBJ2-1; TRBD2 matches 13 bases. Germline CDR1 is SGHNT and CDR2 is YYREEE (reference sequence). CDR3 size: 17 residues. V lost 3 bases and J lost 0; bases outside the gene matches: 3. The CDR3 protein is CASSSGLAGSSYNEQFF. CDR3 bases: TGTGCCAGCAGCTCGGGACTAGCGGGGAGCTCCTACAATGAGCAGTTCTTC.

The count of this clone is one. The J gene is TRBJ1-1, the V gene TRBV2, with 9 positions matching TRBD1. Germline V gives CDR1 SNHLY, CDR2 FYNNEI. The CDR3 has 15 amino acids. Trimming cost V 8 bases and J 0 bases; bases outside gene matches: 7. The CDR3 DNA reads TGTGCCAGCGACCAGGACAGGGGAATGAACACTGAAGCTTTCTTT. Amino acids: CASDQDRGMNTEAFF.

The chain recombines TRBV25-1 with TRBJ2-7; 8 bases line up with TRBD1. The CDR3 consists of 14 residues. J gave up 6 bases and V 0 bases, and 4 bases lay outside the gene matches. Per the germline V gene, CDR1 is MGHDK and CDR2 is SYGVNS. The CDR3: CASSEYNTGGEQYF. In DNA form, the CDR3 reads TGTGCCAGCAGTGAATATAACACAGGGGGCGAGCAGTACTTC.

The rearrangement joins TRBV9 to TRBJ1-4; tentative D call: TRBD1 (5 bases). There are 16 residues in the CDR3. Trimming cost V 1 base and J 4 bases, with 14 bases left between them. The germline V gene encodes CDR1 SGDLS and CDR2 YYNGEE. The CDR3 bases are TGTGCCAGCAGCGTATGGGGGGGTTACGGTAATGAAAAACTGTTTTTT. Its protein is CASSVWGGYGNEKLFF.

The CDR3: CASSKRDRRERVDYSNQPQHF. CDR3 DNA: TGTGCCAGCAGCAAGAGGGACAGGCGGGAGAGGGTTGATTATAGCAATCAGCCCCAGCATTTT. This chain uses TRBV21-1 with TRBJ1-5; TRBD1, the D gene given by the table, was not confirmed from the DNA. TRBV21-1 is a pseudogene. The CDR3 totals 21 residues.

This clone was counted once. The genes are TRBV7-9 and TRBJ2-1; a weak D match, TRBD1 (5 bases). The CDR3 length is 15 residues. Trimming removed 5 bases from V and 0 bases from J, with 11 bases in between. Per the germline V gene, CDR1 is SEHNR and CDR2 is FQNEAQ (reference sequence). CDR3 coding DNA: TGTGCCAGCAGCGGTGGGGCGATCTCCTACAATGAGCAGTTCTTC. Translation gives CASSGGAISYNEQFF.

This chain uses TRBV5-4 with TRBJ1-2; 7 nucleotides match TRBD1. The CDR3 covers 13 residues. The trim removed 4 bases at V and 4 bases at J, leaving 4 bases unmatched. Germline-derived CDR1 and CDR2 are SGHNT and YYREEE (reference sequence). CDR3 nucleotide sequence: TGTGCCAGCAGCCAGGGACAGTCCTATGGCTACACCTTC. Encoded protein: CASSQGQSYGYTF.

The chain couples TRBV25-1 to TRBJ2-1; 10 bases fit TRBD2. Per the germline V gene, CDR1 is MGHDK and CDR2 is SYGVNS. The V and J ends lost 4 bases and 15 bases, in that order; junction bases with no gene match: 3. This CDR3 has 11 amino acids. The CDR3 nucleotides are TGTGCCAGCAGTGCGCTAGCGGGAGTGTTCTTC. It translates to CASSALAGVFF.